These 20 T cell receptor beta chains came from one sample sequenced in a study of shared clonotypes between healthy human individuals. Sequencing used immunoSEQ multiplex PCR; TCRdb keeps in-frame clones, though not all of them. The repertoire has just under 350,000 clones, around 70% of them found once; the top ten carry less than 11%. The source material was memory CD4+ T cells sorted from blood. Indicated subset: CD45RA-negative fraction. The receptors come from a man in his thirties or forties in good health.

The rearrangement links TRBV5-4 to TRBJ2-5; 12 bases fit TRBD2. This CDR3 is 15 amino acids long. V shed 4 bases and J 4 bases; nucleotides not matched to a gene: 5. The germline gives CDR1 SGHNT, CDR2 YYREEE (reference sequence). CDR3 region: CASSRLAGVGETQYF. The CDR3 nucleotides are TGTGCCAGCAGCCGACTAGCGGGAGTGGGAGAGACCCAGTACTTC.

A word on this clone: A much larger clone lies a single base off, so this may be a read error. The V and J genes are TRBV15 and TRBJ1-2, with 8 bases that match TRBD1. The CDR3 consists of 16 residues. Germline V CDR1 and CDR2: LNHNV, YYDKDF (reference sequence). CDR3 in amino acids: CATSTRQGYTSYGYIF. The CDR3 coding sequence is TGTGCCACCAGCACTAGACAGGGGTATACAAGTTATGGCTACATCTTC.

The chain is built from TRBV14 and TRBJ2-4; tentatively, D is TRBD1 (6 bases). V was clipped by 3 bases and J by 0 bases, with 12 bases between them. Germline V gives CDR1 SGHDN, CDR2 FVKESK. CDR3 size: 16 residues. This CDR3 reads CASSHQQGLAKNIQYF. CDR3 DNA sequence: TGTGCCAGCAGCCACCAACAGGGCCTAGCCAAAAACATTCAGTACTTC.

Comments on this clone: Additional DNA sequences in this sample encode the identical CDR3. This chain uses TRBV6-1 with TRBJ1-5; 9 bases are shared with TRBD1. With V trimmed by 2 bases and J by 4 bases, 3 bases remained unmatched. This CDR3 spans 15 amino acids. Germline CDR1 is MNHNS and CDR2 is SASEGT. Here the CDR3 DNA reads TGTGCCAGCAGTGAACGGGACAGGGTTAATCAGCCCCAGCATTTT. Its protein is CASSERDRVNQPQHF.

V usage is TRBV27 and J usage is TRBJ2-1; 9 bases agree with TRBD2. The CDR3 extends over 14 amino acids. Germline V gene data show CDR1 as MNHEY and CDR2 as SMNVEV (reference sequence). V was pared by 6 bases and J by 7 bases, with 7 bases of the junction left unmatched. The CDR3 is CASSPAGGPNEQFF. CDR3 nucleotides: TGTGCCAGCAGCCCGGCGGGAGGGCCTAATGAGCAGTTCTTC.

V and J are TRBV29-1 and TRBJ2-5, with 11 bases lining up with TRBD2. CDR1 SQVTM and CDR2 ANQGSEA come from the germline V gene. The length of the CDR3 is 15 residues. V was pared by 6 bases and J by 2 bases, with 8 bases of the junction left unmatched. CDR3 sequence (DNA): TGCAGCGTCAATAGCGGGAGGGCCGTTCAAGAGACCCAGTACTTC. This gives the protein CSVNSGRAVQETQYF.

This clone occurred once. V gene TRBV4-2 combines with J gene TRBJ2-2; no reliable D call. The CDR3 length is 16 residues. V lost 0 bases and J 5 bases, leaving 13 bases between the germline ends. The germline gives CDR1 LGHNA, CDR2 YNFKEQ. In DNA form, the CDR3 reads TGTGCCAGCAGCCAAGATACGACGGGTTGGACCGGGGAGCTGTTTTTT. Translated, it gives CASSQDTTGWTGELFF.

This clone was counted at least ten times. The chain links TRBV6-1 to TRBJ2-7; D is unclear. Per germline, CDR1 MNHNS and CDR2 SASEGT. V lost 0 bases and J lost 2, with 8 bases in between. The CDR3 is 14 residues long. The CDR3 nucleotides read TGTGCCAGCAGTGAAGCAGGCATTCCCTACGAGCAGTACTTC. This encodes CASSEAGIPYEQYF.

This clone has only a few counts. Written as DNA, the CDR3 is TGTGCGGCAGCAAGTGGGGCACTGAACACTGAAGCTTTCTTT. Its translation: CAAASGALNTEAFF. The V and J genes are TRBV28 and TRBJ1-1; weak D call: TRBD1 (5 bases). The CDR3 consists of 14 residues. CDR1 and CDR2 from the germline V gene are MDHEN and SYDVKM.

The rearrangement joins TRBV18 to TRBJ1-1; D uncertain. Trimming shortened V by 2 bases and J by 6 bases, and 4 bases separated the two germline ends. CDR1 is KGHSH, CDR2 LQKENI, per germline. CDR3 length: 11 residues. For the CDR3, the DNA is TGTGCCAGCTCACCAGTCCCTGAAGCTTTCTTT. Translated, it gives CASSPVPEAFF.

This chain uses TRBV6-4 with TRBJ2-3; 8 bases fit TRBD2. Germline CDR1 and CDR2: MRHNA and SNTAGT. The length of the CDR3 is 14 residues. V was clipped by 3 bases and J by 2 bases; unmatched bases: 1. CDR3 nucleotide sequence: TGTGCCAGCAGTGAAGCGGGAGACACAGATACGCAGTATTTT. Translation gives CASSEAGDTDTQYF.

The chain carries TRBV9 and TRBJ2-1; TRBD2 agrees at 8 bases. The CDR3 totals 15 residues. The ends lost 4 bases at V and 8 bases at J; junction bases unmatched: 11. Germline CDR1 and CDR2: SGDLS and YYNGEE. As DNA, the CDR3 is TGTGCCAGCAGCTCCTCCGGGACTAGGATGGATGAGCAGTTCTTC. Residues: CASSSSGTRMDEQFF.

The chain is built from TRBV6-6 and TRBJ1-5, with a possible D match to TRBD1 (6 bases). V shed 6 bases and J shed 0 bases, with 12 bases lying between them. Germline CDR1 reads MNHNY; CDR2 reads SVGAGI (reference sequence). The CDR3 sequence is 15 residues long. CDR3 sequence reads: CASSAPGASNQPQHF. The DNA of the CDR3 is TGTGCCAGCAGCGCGCCGGGGGCTAGCAATCAGCCCCAGCATTTT.

This chain uses TRBV5-8 with TRBJ2-1, with a possible D match to TRBD1 (6 bases). Germline V gene lookup returns CDR1 SGHTS and CDR2 YDEGEE. V was shortened by 5 bases and J by 8 bases, with 14 bases between the two germline ends. The CDR3 is made up of 13 amino acids. CDR3 sequence: CASRPKDSDEQFF. For the CDR3, the DNA is TGTGCCAGCAGACCCAAGGACAGCGATGAGCAGTTCTTC.

CDR3 nucleotides: TGTGCCAGCAGCTTGGCCTCCCCCGGGAAAAACATTCAGTACTTC. It yields the protein CASSLASPGKNIQYF. The rearrangement uses TRBV5-5 and TRBJ2-4; no firm D call. Per germline, CDR1 SGHKS and CDR2 YYEKEE (reference sequence). This CDR3 has 15 amino acids. V lost 0 bases, J lost 4 bases, and 11 bases lay in between.

The V and J genes are TRBV29-1 and TRBJ2-3; D tentatively reads TRBD1 or TRBD2 (5 bases each). CDR1 SQVTM and CDR2 ANQGSEA come from the germline V gene. The length of the CDR3 is 11 residues. V was shortened by 6 bases and J by 6 bases, with 10 bases between the two germline ends. CDR3 coding DNA: TGCAGCGTGGGGACCCGGGATACGCAGTATTTT. Amino acids: CSVGTRDTQYF.

This clone was counted ten times or more. Other DNA sequences from this sample encode an identical CDR3 as well. The V call is TRBV2, the J call TRBJ1-5; D is ambiguous. This CDR3 has 12 amino acids. V was pared by 7 bases and J by 4 bases, with 8 bases between. The germline CDR1 and CDR2 sequences are SNHLY and FYNNEI. The CDR3 sequence is CASTAGNQPQHF. DNA for the CDR3: TGTGCCAGCACCGCGGGAAATCAGCCCCAGCATTTT.

The chain is built from TRBV9 and TRBJ2-7, with D possibly being TRBD1 or TRBD2 (5 bases each). From germline, CDR1 is SGDLS and CDR2 YYNGEE. This CDR3 has 13 amino acids. Trimming took 3 bases from V and 1 from J, leaving 8 bases between them. The CDR3 protein is CASSAGSSYEQYF. The CDR3 coding sequence is TGTGCCAGCAGCGCAGGGAGTTCCTACGAGCAGTACTTC.

The chain employs TRBV28 and TRBJ2-7; a weak D match, TRBD2 (5 bases). The V and J ends lost 5 bases and 2 bases respectively, with 16 bases between them. The CDR3 length is 15 residues. Germline V gives CDR1 MDHEN, CDR2 SYDVKM. The CDR3 DNA reads TGTGCCAGCAGTCCCGGAGGACTGAACACCTACGAGCAGTACTTC. Its translation is CASSPGGLNTYEQYF.

The chain links TRBV6-5 to TRBJ2-5; 7 positions agree with TRBD2. Germline lookup yields CDR1 MNHEY and CDR2 SVGAGI. The CDR3 runs 15 residues. The V segment lost 6 bases and the J segment 2 bases; nucleotides outside the gene matches: 9. CDR3 sequence (DNA): TGTGCCAGCAGCGTGACGGGAGGCCCACAAGAGACCCAGTACTTC. Encoded protein: CASSVTGGPQETQYF.